This record looks at one T cell receptor beta chain sequence and its context. The antigen this receptor binds is unknown. Per-base qualities were not stored, and no clone one base away is much larger. Patients chosen for sequencing had shown expansion of CD8+CD57+ cells by flow cytometry. Every patient had a diagnosis of severe acquired aplastic anemia based on International Study of Aplastic Anemia and Agranulocytosis and Camitta criteria. At the time blood was sampled, none of the patients had received any therapy. TCR repertoires of sorted CD4+ and CD8+ blood T cells from severe aplastic anemia patients and healthy subjects were deep-sequenced in the study. Patients were enrolled in the USA under clinicaltrials.gov protocols 00001620, 01623167, 00001397, 00071045, 00081523 and 00961064. Ficoll-Paque density gradient centrifugation was used to isolate peripheral blood mononuclear cells. Before DNA was extracted, CD4+ and CD8+ T cells were sorted using either FACS or magnetic beads.

These data are taken from a study of CD8+CD57+ T cells in acquired aplastic anemia (dated by TCRdb to between 2018 and 2020). Concerning the study at large: A mean of approximately 3 ug of DNA, ranging from roughly 0.2 to 30 ug, was extracted from sorted CD4+ and CD8+ cells. CD8+CD57+ expansion was defined as a frequency above the mean frequency observed in healthy subjects. The full study reports these points: Around 31 CD8+ CDR3 sequences were shared between patients and controls but appeared highly expressed in patients and within their immunodominant clones. No significant difference in CD8+ Simpson's diversity was found between patients and healthy controls (P=0.060).

Deletion took 5 bases off V and 2 bases off J, with a span of 12 bases between the germline ends. Per the germline V gene (reference sequence), SEHNR is the CDR1 and FQNEAQ is the CDR2. Inclusive of the bounding cysteine and phenylalanine, the CDR3 is 14 residues long. The only DNA kept is the CDR3, 42 bases in frame from the first base. Profiling of TCR beta VDJ combinations and CDR3 sequences used genomic DNA as the template. An Illumina HiSeq 2000 was the platform used for TCR repertoire sequencing. In the authors' own workflow: TRBV/TRBJ rearrangement plots, CDR3 size and DJ length profiles, and Simpson's diversity index were used to evaluate the repertoires. The immunodominant clone was defined as the most abundant DNA sequence in deep sequencing data. CDR3 amino acid sequences were screened for sharing across subjects and compared with published repertoires and the VDJdb database. TCRdb reworked the public reads: Q25 trimming with fastp, MiXCR clone assembly, productive beta chains retained. Rows with one shared CDR3 protein collapse into an entry with the most common genes and DNA. V and J calls and clone size were set by TCRdb, not the authors. The sample has 300,000 or so distinct CDR3 sequences on record, roughly 61% of them singletons. Around 1.2% of the sample comes from the top ten.

This sequence uses TRBV7-9 and TRBJ1-2, with the D gene too uncertain to name. This sequence originates from a human donor with aplastic anemia. Sample: sorted CD4+, CD8+, or CD8+CD57+ T cells (not recorded which) from PBMCs. The nucleotide sequence reads as follows: TGTGCCAGCAGCCCACCCGGGCCGAACTATGGCTACACCTTC. Its protein is CASSPPGPNYGYTF.